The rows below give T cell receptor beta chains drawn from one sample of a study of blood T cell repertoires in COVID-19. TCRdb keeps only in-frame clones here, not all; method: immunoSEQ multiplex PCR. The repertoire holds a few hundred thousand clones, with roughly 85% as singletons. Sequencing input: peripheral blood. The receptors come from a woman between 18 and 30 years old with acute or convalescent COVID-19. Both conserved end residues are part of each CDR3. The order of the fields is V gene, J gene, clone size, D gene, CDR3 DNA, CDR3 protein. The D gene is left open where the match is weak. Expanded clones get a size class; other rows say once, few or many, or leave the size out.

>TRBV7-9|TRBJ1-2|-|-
TGTGCCAGTCTGGGCGGGGTGTCAGACTATGGCTACACCTTC
CASLGGVSDYGYTF
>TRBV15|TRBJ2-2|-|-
TGTGCCACCAGCAGAGATTTGGGGAGCGACGGGGAGCTGTTTTTT
CATSRDLGSDGELFF
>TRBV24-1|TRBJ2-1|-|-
TGTGCCACCAGTGATAAACAGGTCAATGAGCAGTTCTTC
CATSDKQVNEQFF
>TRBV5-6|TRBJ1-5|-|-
TGTGCCAGCAGCCGGCCCTTTGCTTTGGGACATTATAGCAATCAGCCCCAGCATTTT
CASSRPFALGHYSNQPQHF
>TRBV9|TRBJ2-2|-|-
TGTGCCAGCAGCGCCCAATGGGAGCGCACCGGGGAGCTGTTTTTT
CASSAQWERTGELFF
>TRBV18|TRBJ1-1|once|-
TGTGCCAGCTCACCGGCTACGGGGAACACTGAAGCTTTCTTT
CASSPATGNTEAFF
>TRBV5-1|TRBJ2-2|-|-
TGCGCCAGCAGCTTGTCCTTAAACGGGGAGCTGTTTTTT
CASSLSLNGELFF
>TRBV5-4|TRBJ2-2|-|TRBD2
TGTGCCAGCAGCCAATCTAGCGGGAGGGGGAACACCGGGGAGCTGTTTTTT
CASSQSSGRGNTGELFF
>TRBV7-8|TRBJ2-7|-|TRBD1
TGTGCCAGCAGCTTAATGGGACAGGGGATAATCTACGAGCAGTACTTC
CASSLMGQGIIYEQYF
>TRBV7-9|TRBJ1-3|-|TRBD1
TGTGCCAGCAGCACTCGACTTGCGAGGGACAGGAGTTGGTACTCTGGAAACACCATATATTTT
CASSTRLARDRSWYSGNTIYF
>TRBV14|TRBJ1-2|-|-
TGTGCCAGCAGCGCGGGGGTCGTCTATGGCTACACCTTC
CASSAGVVYGYTF
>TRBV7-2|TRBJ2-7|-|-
TGTGCCAGCAGCTTAGTAGGGGAGGACATCTCCTACGAGCAGTACTTC
CASSLVGEDISYEQYF
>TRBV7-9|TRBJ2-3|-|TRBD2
TGTGCCAGCAGCTTAGGGACTAGCGGGACAGATACGCAGTATTTT
CASSLGTSGTDTQYF
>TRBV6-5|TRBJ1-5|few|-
TGTGCCAGTGGGCAAGTTATCGGTCAGCCCCAGCATTTT
CASGQVIGQPQHF
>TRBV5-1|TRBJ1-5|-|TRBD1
TGCGCCAGCAGCCCCGGGACAGCTAATCAGCCCCAGCATTTT
CASSPGTANQPQHF
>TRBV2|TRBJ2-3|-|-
TGTGCCAGCCGGGACTCCTTACCCACAGATACGCAGTATTTT
CASRDSLPTDTQYF
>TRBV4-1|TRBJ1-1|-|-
TGCGCCAGCAGCCTTAGTGCAGGGGCAACTGAAGCTTTCTTT
CASSLSAGATEAFF
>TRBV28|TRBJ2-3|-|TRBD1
TGTGCCAGCAGAGGACAGGGAATTAGCACAGATACGCAGTATTTT
CASRGQGISTDTQYF
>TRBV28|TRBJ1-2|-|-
TGTGCCAGCAGTTTATTGGGTTTGGCCAGCCTGCCGGGTGGCTACACCTTC
CASSLLGLASLPGGYTF
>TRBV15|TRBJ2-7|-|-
TGTGCCACCAGCAGGGACAGCTACGAGCAGTACTTC
CATSRDSYEQYF
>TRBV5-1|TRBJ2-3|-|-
TGCGCCAGCAGCTGGGGCTGGTCAGGGGCCCCGCGAGATACGCAGTATTTT
CASSWGWSGAPRDTQYF
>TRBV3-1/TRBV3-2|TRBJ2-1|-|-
TGTGCCAGCAGCCTCACCGGGCCGGAGGATGAGCAGTTCTTC
CASSLTGPEDEQFF
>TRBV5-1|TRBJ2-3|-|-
TGCGCCAGCAGCCCTGTTCAGGTCACAGATACGCAGTATTTT
CASSPVQVTDTQYF
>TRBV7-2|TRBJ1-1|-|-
TGTGCCAGCAGCTTAGCCGGGAACACTGAAGCTTTCTTT
CASSLAGNTEAFF
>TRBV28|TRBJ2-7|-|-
TGTGCCACGGGAGTGACCTACGAGCAGTACTTC
CATGVTYEQYF
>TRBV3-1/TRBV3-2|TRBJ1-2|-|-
TGTGCCAGCAGCCAAGTATCTGGGGCACGTTATGGCTACACCTTC
CASSQVSGARYGYTF
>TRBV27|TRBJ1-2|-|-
TGTGCCAGCACCCCGGGATCTAACTATGGCTACACCTTC
CASTPGSNYGYTF
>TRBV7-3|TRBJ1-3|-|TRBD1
TGTGCCAGCAGCCTCTACAGGGGGCCTGGAAACACCATATATTTT
CASSLYRGPGNTIYF
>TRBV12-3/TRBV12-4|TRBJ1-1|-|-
TGTGCCAGCAACCTGATGGGCTCTGAAGCTTTCTTT
CASNLMGSEAFF
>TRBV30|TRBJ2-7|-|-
TGTGCCTTACGGGGGACCGCACGATCCTTCTACGAGCAGTACTTC
CALRGTARSFYEQYF
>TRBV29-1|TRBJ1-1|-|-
TGCAGCCCTAAGCACCGCCACCTCATGAACACTGAAGCTTTCTTT
CSPKHRHLMNTEAFF
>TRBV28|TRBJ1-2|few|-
TGTGCCAGCAGTTTAGGGGAGGGGTTATCTGGCTACACCTTC
CASSLGEGLSGYTF
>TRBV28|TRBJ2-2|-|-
TGTGCCAGCAGTTTCGGAGGGCCGGTCGGGGAGCTGTTTTTT
CASSFGGPVGELFF
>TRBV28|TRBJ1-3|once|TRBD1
TGTGCCAGCAGTTTAGAAGGGGGCCCCGGCACCATATATTTT
CASSLEGGPGTIYF
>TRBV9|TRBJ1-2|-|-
TGTGCCAGCAGCGTAGAACCTAACGGTAACTATGGCTACACCTTC
CASSVEPNGNYGYTF
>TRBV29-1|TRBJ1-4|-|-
TGCAGCGCCCAGTATCAAACAACTAATGAAAAACTGTTTTTT
CSAQYQTTNEKLFF
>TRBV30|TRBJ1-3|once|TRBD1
TGTGCCTGCCAATCCGGACAGGTCTCTGGAAACACCATATATTTT
CACQSGQVSGNTIYF
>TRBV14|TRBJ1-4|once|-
TGTGCCAGCAGCCACCCACGTTGGGGGGGAATGGGTGGTGAAAAACTGTTTTTT
CASSHPRWGGMGGEKLFF
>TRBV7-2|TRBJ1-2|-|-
TGTGCCAGCAGCTTAGGTCAGGCCCATGGCTACACCTTC
CASSLGQAHGYTF
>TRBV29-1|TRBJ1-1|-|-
TGCAGCGTTGTAGGGACGGAGGGGAACACTGAAGCTTTCTTT
CSVVGTEGNTEAFF
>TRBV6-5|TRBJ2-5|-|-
TGTGCCAGCAGAGACAGCCTCTGGACCCAGTACTTC
CASRDSLWTQYF
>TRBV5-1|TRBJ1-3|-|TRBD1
TGCGCCAGCAGCTCAGATGTTCAGGGGGCTGGAAACACCATATATTTT
CASSSDVQGAGNTIYF
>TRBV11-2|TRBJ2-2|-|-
TGTGCCAGCAGCTTAGCCTTGACACCGAACACCGGGGAGCTGTTTTTT
CASSLALTPNTGELFF